The TCR beta chain described here comes from a study of metastatic and nonmetastatic thyroid tumors (dated by TCRdb to about 2020). General notes on the study: Repertoires from peripheral blood and from tumor or nodule tissue samples of malignant and benign thyroid patients were compared.

No treatment had been received by any patient before thyroid surgery. The study retrospectively analysed patient clinical samples collected from the early 2010s to the late 2010s using T-cell receptor beta sequencing. Ends trimmed: V by 6 bases, J by 13 bases; bases unmatched to a gene: 9. CDR1 and CDR2 (MNHNS, SASEGT) derive from the germline V gene. The cysteine opens and the phenylalanine closes a CDR3 of 11 amino acids. The DNA shown is the 33-base CDR3, in frame from base 1. Libraries were made using PCR. Sequencing was performed on an Illumina HiSeq 4000. High-throughput sequencing was used to profile the TCR beta-chain CDR3 region of every patient. The published analysis was carried out like this. The researchers built a classifier to tell apart papillary thyroid cancer patients with distant metastasis, based on CDR3 differences among clinicopathological groups. To measure repertoire diversity the researchers used the Shannon index, while the Morisita-Horn index served to gauge how similar the tumor and blood repertoires were. The public reads were reanalyzed by TCRdb: fastp trimming at Q25, MiXCR alignment, in-frame beta chains only. The authors' filters were not applied to this entry. Counted in this sample were around 22,000 clones; over 9.5% of them appeared once. The top ten clonotypes cover almost 30% of the sample.

What the research found in general, with its limitations: TCR beta diversity was reported as significantly higher in malignant tumors than in benign nodules, in both blood and tumor samples.

Points on this clone: Its specific antigen is unknown. Base-call qualities are not available, and no considerably larger clone is one nucleotide away.

This chain joins TRBV6-1 to TRBJ2-7; 7 junctional bases match TRBD1. The source of this sequence is a female donor with papillary thyroid cancer or a benign thyroid nodule (not recorded which). Some clones in this sample may be carry-over from other donors' samples. The sequencing input was blood. The DNA is as follows: TGTGCCAGCAGCCCCGGACAGGACGCTTACTTC. It encodes CASSPGQDAYF.